This TCR beta chain is drawn from a study of siplizumab effects on memory and regulatory T cells. A remark on this clone: No antigen is known for it.

Study results and limitations: On average, less than 75% of mappable alloreactive CD4+ clones were Treg-derived under siplizumab, against about 27% in controls. Siplizumab caused a significant drop in alloreactive sequences traceable to unstimulated CD4+ memory cells. In siplizumab cultures, the suppressive function of proliferating Tregs remained unconfirmed.

The CDR3 sequence is 13 residues long. Deletions cut 4 bases from V and 3 bases from J, with 9 bases between. The germline gives CDR1 MGHRA, CDR2 YSYEKL. Profiled with immunoSEQ multiplex PCR; TCRdb holds only in-frame clones, not every one. The sample includes roughly 100,000 clones, 85% to 95% seen only once; the top ten take about 0.32%. This receptor was taken from a human donor in good health. This chain links TRBV4-1 with TRBJ1-1; D is undetermined. Sequencing used CD4+ T cells sorted from blood. CDR3 region: CASSRREDTEAFF. As DNA, the CDR3 is TGCGCCAGCAGCCGGCGGGAGGACACTGAAGCTTTCTTT.